At least ten counts were recorded for the clone carrying this TCR beta chain. The antigen is undetermined. With 9 bases removed from V and 0 bases from J, the gap between germline ends came to 9 bases. CDR1 SNHLY and CDR2 FYNNEI come from the germline V gene. The length of the CDR3 is 13 residues. The record originates from a study of identical twins. Regarding the study as a whole: The authors drew conclusions from cross-sectional statistical analysis rather than following the same donors.

TCRdb used MiXCR to reprocess the 5' RACE reads, holding one entry per CDR3 protein. The sample includes hundreds of thousands of distinct CDR3 sequences, 6% to 6.5% of them seen just once. The receptor was isolated from a man younger than 30 in good health. V usage is TRBV2 and J usage is TRBJ1-3; D call uncertain. Sequenced input: naive T cells sorted from blood. The CDR3 protein is CARDWVSGNTIYF. CDR3 nucleotides: TGTGCCAGAGACTGGGTCTCTGGAAACACCATATATTTT.